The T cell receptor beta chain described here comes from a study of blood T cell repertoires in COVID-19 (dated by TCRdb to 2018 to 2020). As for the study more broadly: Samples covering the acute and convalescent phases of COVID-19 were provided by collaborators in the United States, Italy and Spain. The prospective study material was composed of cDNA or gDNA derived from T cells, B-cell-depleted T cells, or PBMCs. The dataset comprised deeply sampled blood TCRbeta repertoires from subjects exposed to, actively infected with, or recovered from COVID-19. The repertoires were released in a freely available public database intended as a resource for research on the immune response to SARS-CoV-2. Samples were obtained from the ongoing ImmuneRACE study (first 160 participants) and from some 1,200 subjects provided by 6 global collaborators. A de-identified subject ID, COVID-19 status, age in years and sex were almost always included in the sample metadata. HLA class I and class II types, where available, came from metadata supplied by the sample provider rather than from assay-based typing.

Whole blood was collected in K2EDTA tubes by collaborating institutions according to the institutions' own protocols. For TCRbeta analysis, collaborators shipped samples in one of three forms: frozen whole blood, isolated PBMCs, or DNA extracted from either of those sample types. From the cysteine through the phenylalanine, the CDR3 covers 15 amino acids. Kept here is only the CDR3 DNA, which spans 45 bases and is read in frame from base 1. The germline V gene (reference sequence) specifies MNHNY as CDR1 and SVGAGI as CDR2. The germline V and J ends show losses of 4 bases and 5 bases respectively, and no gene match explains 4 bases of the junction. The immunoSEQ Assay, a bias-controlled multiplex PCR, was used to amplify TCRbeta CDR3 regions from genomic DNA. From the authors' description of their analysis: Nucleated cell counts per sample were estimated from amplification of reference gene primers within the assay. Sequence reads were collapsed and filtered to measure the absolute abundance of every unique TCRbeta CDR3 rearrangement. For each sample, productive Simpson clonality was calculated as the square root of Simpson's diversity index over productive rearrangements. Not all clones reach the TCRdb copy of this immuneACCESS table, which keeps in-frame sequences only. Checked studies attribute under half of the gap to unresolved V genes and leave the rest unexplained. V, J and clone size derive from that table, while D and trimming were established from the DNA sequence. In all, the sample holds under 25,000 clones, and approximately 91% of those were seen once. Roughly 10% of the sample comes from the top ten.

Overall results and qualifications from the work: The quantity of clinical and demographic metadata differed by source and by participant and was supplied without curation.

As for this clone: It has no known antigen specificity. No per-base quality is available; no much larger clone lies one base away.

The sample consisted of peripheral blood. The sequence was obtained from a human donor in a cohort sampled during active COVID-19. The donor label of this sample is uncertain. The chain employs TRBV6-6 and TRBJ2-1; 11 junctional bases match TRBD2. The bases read TGTGCCAGCAGTTCCCAGACTAGCGGGAACAATGAGCAGTTCTTC. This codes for CASSSQTSGNNEQFF.